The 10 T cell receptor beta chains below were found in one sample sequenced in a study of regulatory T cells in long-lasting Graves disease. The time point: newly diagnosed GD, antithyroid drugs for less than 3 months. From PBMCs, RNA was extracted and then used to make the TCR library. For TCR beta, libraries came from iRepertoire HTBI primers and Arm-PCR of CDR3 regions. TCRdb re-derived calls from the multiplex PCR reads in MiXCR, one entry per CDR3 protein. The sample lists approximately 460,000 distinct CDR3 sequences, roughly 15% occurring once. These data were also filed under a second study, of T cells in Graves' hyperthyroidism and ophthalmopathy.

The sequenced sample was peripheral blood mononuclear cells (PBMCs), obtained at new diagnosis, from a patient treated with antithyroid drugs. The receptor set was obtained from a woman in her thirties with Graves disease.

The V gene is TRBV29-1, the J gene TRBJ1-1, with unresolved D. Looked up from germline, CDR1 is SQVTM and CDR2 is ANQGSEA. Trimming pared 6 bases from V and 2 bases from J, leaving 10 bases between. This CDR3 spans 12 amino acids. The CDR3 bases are TGCAGCGTACTGACATCTAACACTGAAGCTTTCTTT. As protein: CSVLTSNTEAFF. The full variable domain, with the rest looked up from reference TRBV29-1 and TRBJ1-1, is SAVISQKPSRDICQRGTSLTIQCQVDSQVTMMFWYRQQPGQSLTLIATANQGSEATYESGFVIDKFPISRPNLTFSTLTVSNMSPEDSSIYLCSVLTSNTEAFFGQGTRLTVV.

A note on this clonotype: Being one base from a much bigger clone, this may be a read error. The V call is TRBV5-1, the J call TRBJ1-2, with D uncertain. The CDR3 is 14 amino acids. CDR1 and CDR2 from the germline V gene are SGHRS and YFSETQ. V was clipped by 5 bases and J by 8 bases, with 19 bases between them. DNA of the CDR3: TGCGCCAGCAGATCAGCTGCGAGCCTAGGCGGCTACACCTTC. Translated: CASRSAASLGGYTF. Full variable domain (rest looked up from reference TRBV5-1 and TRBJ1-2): KAGVTQTPRYLIKTRGQQVTLSCSPISGHRSVSWYQQTPGQGLQFLFEYFSETQRNKGNFPGRFSGRQFSNSRSEMNVSTLELGDSALYLCASRSAASLGGYTFGSGTRLTVV.

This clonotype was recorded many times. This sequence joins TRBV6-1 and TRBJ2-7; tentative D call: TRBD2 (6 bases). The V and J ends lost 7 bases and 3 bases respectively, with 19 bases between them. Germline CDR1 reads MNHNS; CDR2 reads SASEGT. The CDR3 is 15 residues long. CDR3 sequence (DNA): TGTGCCAGCACCGTTCGTGTTAGCGGCCACTACGAGCAGTACTTC. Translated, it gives CASTVRVSGHYEQYF.

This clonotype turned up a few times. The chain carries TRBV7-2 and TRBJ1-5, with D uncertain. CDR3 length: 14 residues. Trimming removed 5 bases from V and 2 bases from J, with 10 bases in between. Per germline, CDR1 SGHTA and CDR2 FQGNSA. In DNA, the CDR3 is TGTGCCAGCAGCCTAGACATGGGCAATCAGCCCCAGCATTTT. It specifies CASSLDMGNQPQHF.

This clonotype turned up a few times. CDR3 sequence reads: CSAKGDGNTGELFF. As DNA, the CDR3 is TGCAGTGCTAAGGGGGACGGGAACACCGGGGAGCTGTTTTTT. The chain uses TRBV20-1 and TRBJ2-2; TRBD1 might be the D (6 bases). Trimming shortened V by 4 bases and J by 1 base, and 10 bases separated the two germline ends. Looked up from germline, CDR1 is DFQATT and CDR2 is SNEGSKA (reference sequence). This CDR3 spans 14 amino acids.

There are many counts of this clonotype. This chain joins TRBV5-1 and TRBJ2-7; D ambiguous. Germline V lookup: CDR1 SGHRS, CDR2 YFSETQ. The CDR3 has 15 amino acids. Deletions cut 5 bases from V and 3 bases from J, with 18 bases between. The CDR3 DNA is TGCGCCAGCAGGGAGCCTGGGCTCCTGAACTACGAGCAGTACTTC. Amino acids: CASREPGLLNYEQYF.

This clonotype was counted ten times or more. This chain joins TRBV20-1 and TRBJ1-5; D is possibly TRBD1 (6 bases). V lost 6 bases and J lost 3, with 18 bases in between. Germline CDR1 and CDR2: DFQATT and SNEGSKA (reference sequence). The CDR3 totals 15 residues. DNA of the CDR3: TGCAGTGCCAACACCCAGGGACATCACAATCAGCCCCAGCATTTT. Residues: CSANTQGHHNQPQHF.

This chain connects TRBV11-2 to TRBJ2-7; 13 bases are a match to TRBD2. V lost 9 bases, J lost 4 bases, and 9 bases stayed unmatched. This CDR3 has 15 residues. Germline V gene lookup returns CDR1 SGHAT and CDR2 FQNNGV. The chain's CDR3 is CASSNTGLAGYEQYF. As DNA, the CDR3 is TGTGCCAGTTCGAACACGGGACTAGCGGGGTACGAGCAGTACTTC.

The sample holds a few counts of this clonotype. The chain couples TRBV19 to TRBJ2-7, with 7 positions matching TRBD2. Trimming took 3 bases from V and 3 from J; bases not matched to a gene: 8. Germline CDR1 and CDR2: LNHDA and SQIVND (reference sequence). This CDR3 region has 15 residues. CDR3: CASSMTAGVNYEQYF. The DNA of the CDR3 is TGTGCCAGTAGTATGACTGCGGGAGTGAACTACGAGCAGTACTTC.

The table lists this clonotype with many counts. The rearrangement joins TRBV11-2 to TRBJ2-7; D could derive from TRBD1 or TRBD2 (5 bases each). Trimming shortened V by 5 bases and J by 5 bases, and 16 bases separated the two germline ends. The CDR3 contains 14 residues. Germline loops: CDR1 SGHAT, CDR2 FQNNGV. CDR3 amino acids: CASSRATGRDEQYF. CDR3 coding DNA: TGTGCCAGCAGCCGGGCTACGGGACGGGACGAGCAGTACTTC.